The 24 T cell receptor beta chains presented below share a single source sample, sequenced in a study of T cell repertoires in cytomegalovirus infection. Each CDR3 protein gets one entry after TCRdb re-called the reads with MiXCR. The sample yields 450,000 to 600,000 distinct CDR3 sequences, about 10% seen once. Sequencing was performed on PBMCs. The receptors here all came from a human donor in good health (CMV status not recorded). Some clones in this sample may be carry-over from other donors' samples.

This clonotype was recorded many times. The chain links TRBV28 to TRBJ2-2; D possibly uses TRBD1 or TRBD2 (6 bases each). Germline V lookup: CDR1 MDHEN, CDR2 SYDVKM. V was shortened by 6 bases and J by 0 bases, with 11 bases between the two germline ends. CDR3 size: 15 residues. CDR3 region: CASRRRGTNTGELFF. CDR3 nucleotide sequence: TGTGCCAGCAGGAGGAGGGGGACGAACACCGGGGAGCTGTTTTTT.

This clonotype was picked up many times. The rearrangement links TRBV6-1 to TRBJ2-1; weak D call: TRBD2 (5 bases). The CDR3 contains 13 residues. CDR1 MNHNS and CDR2 SASEGT come from the germline V gene. Trimming removed 11 bases from V and 8 bases from J, with 19 bases in between. The CDR3, as DNA: TGTGCCTCAGCTGAAGACGTCGGGGATGAGCAGTTCTTC. Its protein product is CASAEDVGDEQFF.

This clonotype was seen more than once but under ten times. This chain links TRBV14 with TRBJ2-2; TRBD2 is a possible D gene (6 bases). Germline V CDR1 and CDR2: SGHDN, FVKESK. Trimming stripped 8 bases from V and 5 bases from J, with 18 bases between. The CDR3 is made up of 15 amino acids. The CDR3 loop reads CASRGRGVLTGELFF. CDR3 DNA: TGTGCCAGCCGCGGGCGGGGAGTGCTTACCGGGGAGCTGTTTTTT.

This clonotype was detected many times. The chain joins TRBV7-8 to TRBJ1-3; D remains unclear. From germline, CDR1 is SGHVS and CDR2 FQNEAQ. CDR3 size: 14 residues. V gave up 5 bases and J gave up 4 bases, with 12 bases separating them. CDR3 sequence: CASSASPGGNTIYF. Here the CDR3 DNA reads TGTGCCAGCAGCGCGTCTCCGGGGGGAAACACCATATATTTT.

This clonotype was detected a few times. This chain uses TRBV6-5 with TRBJ2-7; TRBD2 matches at 7 bases. With 2 bases clipped from V and 0 bases from J, the junction kept 1 base outside the gene matches. CDR3 length: 14 residues. Germline V lookup: CDR1 MNHEY, CDR2 SVGAGI. CDR3 nucleotides: TGTGCCAGCAGTTACGGGAGGGCCTCCTACGAGCAGTACTTC. The encoded protein is CASSYGRASYEQYF.

This clonotype was recorded many times. The chain joins TRBV7-2 to TRBJ1-2; unclear D gene. Germline V gene sequence: CDR1 SGHTA, CDR2 FQGNSA. This CDR3 is 12 amino acids long. Trimming stripped 1 base from V and 2 bases from J, with 2 bases between. The CDR3 DNA follows: TGTGCCAGCAGCTTAGACAACTATGGCTACACCTTC. Residues: CASSLDNYGYTF.

This clonotype was counted at least ten times. V usage is TRBV27 and J usage is TRBJ2-2, with 12 positions matching TRBD2. This CDR3 is built from 16 residues. Trimming took 5 bases from V and 0 from J; bases not matched to a gene: 1. Germline-derived CDR1 and CDR2 are MNHEY and SMNVEV (reference sequence). CDR3 sequence: CASSRTSGANTGELFF. CDR3 in DNA: TGTGCCAGCAGTAGGACTAGCGGGGCGAACACCGGGGAGCTGTTTTTT.

This clonotype turned up a few times. The J gene is TRBJ1-5, the V gene TRBV18, with a possible D match to TRBD1 (5 bases). The CDR3 contains 14 residues. The V gene's germline CDR1 is KGHSH and CDR2 LQKENI. Trimming pared 5 bases from V and 2 bases from J, leaving 10 bases between. CDR3 coding DNA: TGTGCCAGCTCATTACAGGACCGCAATCAGCCCCAGCATTTT. Its protein product is CASSLQDRNQPQHF.

This clonotype has more than one count but fewer than ten. V is TRBV6-2 or TRBV6-3 and J is TRBJ2-1; 8 nucleotides agree with TRBD1. CDR1 MNHEY and CDR2 SVGEGT come from the germline V gene. This CDR3 has 12 residues. Trimming took 8 bases from V and 8 from J; bases not matched to a gene: 5. The CDR3, as DNA: TGTGCCAGCGCCATGACAGGGGATGAGCAGTTCTTC. It codes for CASAMTGDEQFF.

At least ten counts were recorded for this clonotype. The gene calls are TRBV5-6 and TRBJ2-5; 10 bases agree with TRBD2. The J segment lost 1 base and the V segment lost 6 bases, leaving 6 bases of the junction unmatched. In germline, CDR1 is SGHDT, CDR2 YYEEEE. The length of the CDR3 is 15 residues. Written as DNA, the CDR3 is TGTGCCAGCACCTTAGGACTAGCGGTCCAAGAGACCCAGTACTTC. It is translated as CASTLGLAVQETQYF.

This clonotype occurred a few times. The rearrangement links TRBV5-1 to TRBJ2-5; D is ambiguous. The V gene's germline CDR1 is SGHRS and CDR2 YFSETQ. The CDR3 contains 15 residues. Trimming removed 3 bases at V and 5 bases at J, with 17 bases between. CDR3 in amino acids: CASSSTRTGWETQYF. CDR3 coding DNA: TGCGCCAGCAGCTCAACCCGGACGGGTTGGGAGACCCAGTACTTC.

This clonotype was found many times. This sequence joins TRBV5-6 and TRBJ1-5; D is ambiguous. This CDR3 comprises 19 residues. The germline CDR1 and CDR2 sequences are SGHDT and YYEEEE. V was shortened by 1 base and J by 0 bases, with 20 bases between the two germline ends. Here the CDR3 reads CASSLTSAAADYSNQPQHF. CDR3 in DNA: TGTGCCAGCAGCTTGACATCGGCCGCCGCCGATTATAGCAATCAGCCCCAGCATTTT.

The chain links TRBV12-3 or TRBV12-4 to TRBJ2-1; 8 positions agree with TRBD2. Trimming cost V 6 bases and J 1 base; bases outside gene matches: 5. The CDR3 is 15 amino acids. The CDR3 DNA follows: TGTGCCAGCAGGAGCGGGAGCGGGTCCTACAATGAGCAGTTCTTC. Translation gives CASRSGSGSYNEQFF.

This clonotype came up many times. The V gene is TRBV19, the J gene TRBJ1-1, with D hard to call. V dropped 4 bases and J dropped 3 bases, with 9 bases sitting between them. Germline loops: CDR1 LNHDA, CDR2 SQIVND (reference sequence). The CDR3 loop spans 13 amino acids. CDR3 sequence (DNA): TGTGCCAGTAGTAAGGGAGGAGACACTGAAGCTTTCTTT. Protein sequence: CASSKGGDTEAFF.

Ten or more counts support this clonotype. The rearrangement links TRBV7-2 to TRBJ2-6; tentatively, D is TRBD1 (6 bases). Germline values: CDR1 SGHTA, CDR2 FQGNSA. Trimming took off 4 bases at V and 0 bases at J, with 13 bases between the two ends. This CDR3 is built from 17 residues. The CDR3 region is CASSSGQRISGANVLTF. For the CDR3, the DNA is TGTGCCAGCAGCTCGGGACAAAGAATCTCTGGGGCCAACGTCCTGACTTTC. Full variable domain (rest looked up from reference TRBV7-2 and TRBJ2-6): GAGVSQSPSNKVTEKGKDVELRCDPISGHTALYWYRQSLGQGLEFLIYFQGNSAPDKSGLPSDRFSAERTGGSVSTLTIQRTQQEDSAVYLCASSSGQRISGANVLTFGAGSRLTVL.

This clonotype was picked up many times. The CDR3 protein is CASSHVAGGIETQYF. As DNA, the CDR3 is TGTGCCAGCAGCCACGTAGCGGGGGGTATAGAGACCCAGTACTTC. The chain employs TRBV12-3 or TRBV12-4 and TRBJ2-5; 10 bases agree with TRBD2. Unmatched junction bases numbered 8, after V lost 6 bases and J lost 4 bases. This CDR3 is 15 amino acids long.

This clonotype was counted many times. The rearrangement links TRBV27 to TRBJ1-5; maybe TRBD1 (6 bases). Germline V gene data show CDR1 as MNHEY and CDR2 as SMNVEV (reference sequence). Deletions cut 8 bases from V and 5 bases from J, with 19 bases between. The CDR3 sequence is 15 residues long. CDR3 coding DNA: TGTGCCAGCCGAGGAGGGGGGAAGGGCGATCAGCCCCAGCATTTT. It codes for CASRGGGKGDQPQHF.

This clonotype was recorded at least ten times. The CDR3, as DNA: TGTGCCAGCAGCCGAGACATGGGGGCAAACTATGGCTACACCTTC. Amino acid sequence: CASSRDMGANYGYTF. V gene TRBV12-3 or TRBV12-4 combines with J gene TRBJ1-2, with D possibly being TRBD1 (6 bases). This CDR3 has 15 residues. Trimming pared 6 bases from V and 2 bases from J, leaving 16 bases between.

This clonotype was counted at least ten times. The chain uses TRBV7-3 and TRBJ1-2, with 10 nucleotides matching TRBD1. There are 13 residues in the CDR3. The germline V gene encodes CDR1 SGHTA and CDR2 FQGTGA. V lost 4 bases and J lost 6; bases outside the gene matches: 2. The CDR3: CASSSGQGNGYTF. The CDR3 nucleotides read TGTGCCAGCAGCTCGGGACAGGGGAATGGCTACACCTTC.

This clonotype was counted a few times. J is TRBJ2-3 and V is TRBV3-1, with a weak D call TRBD2 (6 bases). V was trimmed by 4 bases and J by 0 bases, leaving 14 bases between them. The CDR3 extends over 16 amino acids. In germline, CDR1 is LGHDT, CDR2 YNNKEL (reference sequence). CDR3 residues: CASSPIGGKSTDTQYF. CDR3 nucleotides: TGTGCCAGCAGCCCCATTGGGGGGAAAAGCACAGATACGCAGTATTTT.

Many counts were recorded for this clonotype. CDR3 nucleotides: TGTGCCAGCAGCCCCCTGGTGGGACAGGGGGCTTCGGGGGCCAACGTCCTGACTTTC. Translating gives CASSPLVGQGASGANVLTF. The chain joins TRBV7-6 to TRBJ2-6; 12 nucleotides line up with TRBD1. V shed 5 bases, J shed 4 bases, and the junction held 12 bases outside the gene matches. The CDR3 contains 19 residues. CDR1 is SGHVS and CDR2 is FNYEAQ in the germline V gene.

Worth noting for this clonotype: Because the CDR3 is missing its conserved closing phenylalanine or tryptophan, this is likely a read error. This rearrangement joins TRBV11-2 to TRBJ1-5; D unresolved. The CDR3 totals 14 residues. V was shortened by 5 bases and J by 6 bases, with 14 bases between the two germline ends. In germline, CDR1 is SGHAT, CDR2 FQNNGV. CDR3 in amino acids: CASSVGGSGQPQHL. The CDR3, as DNA: TGTGCCAGCAGCGTCGGAGGATCGGGTCAGCCCCAGCATTTG.

This clonotype was detected ten times or more. The V gene is TRBV2, the J gene TRBJ2-3; TRBD2 aligns across 10 bases. The CDR3 consists of 16 residues. Germline lookup yields CDR1 SNHLY and CDR2 FYNNEI. V was clipped by 0 bases and J by 5 bases; unmatched bases: 5. The CDR3 nucleotides read TGTGCCAGCAGTGAAGCTCTAGCGGGGGTAGGAGATACGCAGTATTTT. This encodes CASSEALAGVGDTQYF. Full variable domain (outside the CDR3, taken from reference TRBV2 and TRBJ2-3): EPEVTQTPSHQVTQMGQEVILRCVPISNHLYFYWYRQILGQKVEFLVSFYNNEISEKSEIFDDQFSVERPDGSNFTLKIRSTKLEDSAMYFCASSEALAGVGDTQYFGPGTRLTVL.

This clonotype was counted ten times or more. The chain carries TRBV11-1 and TRBJ2-1, with D possibly called TRBD1 or TRBD2 (5 bases each). With 0 bases removed from V and 9 bases from J, the gap between germline ends came to 12 bases. CDR3 length: 14 amino acids. Germline V lookup: CDR1 SGHAT, CDR2 FQDESV (reference sequence). The DNA of the CDR3 is TGTGCCAGCAGCTTAGCGGGGGTTAGGGGTGAGCAGTTCTTC. Protein: CASSLAGVRGEQFF.